Below are 18 T cell receptor beta chains sequenced from a single sample in a study of control samples from healthy donors and cancer patients. The method was immunoSEQ multiplex PCR; TCRdb's version includes in-frame clones alone and lacks a portion of them. The sample carries approximately 100,000 clones, roughly four fifths recorded once. The source material was blood. These receptors were obtained from a man in his sixties in good health.

The chain combines TRBV3-1 (or the pseudogene TRBV3-2) with TRBJ2-6; D ambiguous. The CDR3 is made up of 16 amino acids. CDR1 is LGHDT, CDR2 YNNKEL, per germline (reference sequence). V was shortened by 1 base and J by 2 bases, with 9 bases between the two germline ends. CDR3 protein: CASSQVRRAGANVLTF. DNA for the CDR3: TGTGCCAGCAGCCAAGTCCGTAGGGCTGGGGCCAACGTCCTGACTTTC.

This chain links TRBV4-1 with TRBJ2-7, with D tentatively TRBD1 (5 bases). Germline-derived CDR1 and CDR2 are MGHRA and YSYEKL. This CDR3 is 15 amino acids long. V was shortened by 1 base and J by 0 bases, with 10 bases between the two germline ends. The CDR3 nucleotides read TGCGCCAGCAGCCAAGGATCAGACAGCTCCTACGAGCAGTACTTC. Translation gives CASSQGSDSSYEQYF.

This chain links TRBV6-6 with TRBJ2-3; 8 bases line up with TRBD1. After removal of 4 bases from V and 0 bases from J, the junction contained 6 bases not matched to a gene. CDR1 is MNHNY, CDR2 SVGAGI, per germline (reference sequence). The CDR3 has 16 amino acids. This CDR3 is CASSSRDRTSTDTQYF. The DNA for the CDR3 is TGTGCCAGCAGTTCCCGGGACAGGACTAGCACAGATACGCAGTATTTT.

This chain connects TRBV2 to TRBJ1-1, with TRBD1 as a possible D gene (5 bases). CDR3 length equals 12 residues. The V gene's germline CDR1 is SNHLY and CDR2 FYNNEI. Trimming cost V 2 bases and J 7 bases, with 8 bases left between them. CDR3 bases: TGTGCCAGCAGTGAAACGGGACTTGAAGCTTTCTTT. Translated: CASSETGLEAFF.

This rearrangement joins TRBV7-9 to TRBJ2-6; D may be TRBD2 (5 bases). The germline V and J ends were trimmed by 5 bases and 0 bases, with 17 bases remaining between them. The CDR3 totals 18 residues. Germline loops: CDR1 SEHNR, CDR2 FQNEAQ (reference sequence). CDR3 nucleotides: TGTGCCAGCAGCCGCTCGGGATACAGTTCCTCTGGGGCCAACGTCCTGACTTTC. This sequence encodes CASSRSGYSSSGANVLTF.

The chain couples TRBV11-2 to TRBJ2-7; no reliable D call. The CDR3 runs 13 residues. Germline CDR1 SGHAT, CDR2 FQNNGV. V shed 7 bases and J shed 4 bases, with 14 bases lying between them. CDR3 in DNA: TGTGCCAGCACCCCGGCGCCCCAGTACGAGCAGTACTTC. As protein: CASTPAPQYEQYF.

The chain combines TRBV5-1 with TRBJ2-3; possibly TRBD1 for D (5 bases). This CDR3 has 15 residues. CDR1 is SGHRS, CDR2 YFSETQ, per germline. V lost 0 bases, J lost 1 base, and 9 bases lay in between. The CDR3 loop is CASSLGGFGTDTQYF. The CDR3 DNA follows: TGCGCCAGCAGCTTGGGGGGCTTTGGCACAGATACGCAGTATTTT.

This clone showed up just a few times. The rearrangement links TRBV19 to TRBJ1-5; maybe TRBD1 (6 bases). Germline CDR1 and CDR2: LNHDA and SQIVND (reference sequence). The CDR3 runs to 15 residues. Trimming shortened V by 4 bases and J by 1 base, and 11 bases separated the two germline ends. The CDR3 bases are TGTGCCAGTAGTACTAGGACAGTAAGCAATCAGCCCCAGCATTTT. This sequence encodes CASSTRTVSNQPQHF.

Here the CDR3 reads CAWSPGLRAGYTF. CDR3 sequence (DNA): TGTGCCTGGAGTCCGGGGTTGAGGGCTGGCTACACCTTC. This chain joins TRBV30 and TRBJ1-2; D is uncertain. From germline, CDR1 is GTSNPN and CDR2 SVGIG (reference sequence). This CDR3 has 13 residues. V dropped 2 bases and J dropped 7 bases, with 14 bases sitting between them.

The V gene is TRBV7-9, the J gene TRBJ2-1, with no clear D. Germline-derived CDR1 and CDR2 are SEHNR and FQNEAQ (reference sequence). This CDR3 contains 18 residues. V was clipped by 5 bases and J by 5 bases, with 25 bases between them. The CDR3 protein is CASSLFPLVTGLHNEQFF. The CDR3 bases are TGTGCCAGCAGCCTTTTCCCGCTAGTTACGGGCCTGCACAATGAGCAGTTCTTC.

This clone was observed a single time. The genes are TRBV20-1 and TRBJ2-7; 7 positions agree with TRBD1. This CDR3 contains 14 residues. J lost 3 bases, V lost 5 bases, and 10 bases had no gene match. CDR1 DFQATT and CDR2 SNEGSKA come from the germline V gene (reference sequence). The CDR3: CSAGGTGADYEQYF. For the CDR3, the DNA is TGCAGTGCTGGTGGTACAGGGGCGGACTACGAGCAGTACTTC.

The rearrangement uses TRBV6-2 or TRBV6-3 and TRBJ1-2, with D possibly TRBD1 on 5 matching bases. Deletions cut 5 bases from V and 1 base from J, with 11 bases between. The germline CDR1 and CDR2 sequences are MNHEY and SVGEGT. The CDR3 covers 14 residues. The CDR3 reads CASSLWDGNYGYTF. The CDR3 bases are TGTGCCAGCAGTCTCTGGGACGGTAACTATGGCTACACCTTC.

The chain is built from TRBV29-1 and TRBJ2-5, with 8 bases that match TRBD2. The germline V gene has CDR1 SQVTM and CDR2 ANQGSEA. V shed 7 bases, J shed 6 bases, and the junction held 10 bases outside the gene matches. The length of the CDR3 is 13 residues. Written as DNA, the CDR3 is TGCAGCGGGACCCTCTCGGGGGGGCAGACCCAGTACTTC. It yields the protein CSGTLSGGQTQYF.

This chain uses TRBV6-1 with TRBJ1-1, with D unresolved. The CDR3 loop spans 14 amino acids. The V gene's germline CDR1 is MNHNS and CDR2 SASEGT. The ends were cut back, 1 base at V and 1 base at J, with 7 bases in the middle. The CDR3 DNA is TGTGCCAGCAGTGAAGGGTGGGAGAACACTGAAGCTTTCTTT. This codes for CASSEGWENTEAFF.

The chain has TRBV5-6 and TRBJ1-5; 8 nucleotides agree with TRBD1. Unmatched junction bases numbered 3, after V lost 3 bases and J lost 7 bases. This CDR3 spans 13 amino acids. Germline assignment: CDR1 SGHDT and CDR2 YYEEEE. CDR3 amino acids: CASSSDRGQPQHF. For the CDR3, the DNA is TGTGCCAGCAGCTCCGACAGGGGCCAGCCCCAGCATTTT. Together with reference TRBV5-6 and TRBJ1-5, the CDR3 gives the full variable domain: DAGVTQSPTHLIKTRGQQVTLRCSPKSGHDTVSWYQQALGQGPQFIFQYYEEEERQRGNFPDRFSGHQFPNYSSELNVNALLLGDSALYLCASSSDRGQPQHFGDGTRLSIL.

The chain has TRBV28 and TRBJ2-1; D is uncertain. Germline V gene sequence: CDR1 MDHEN, CDR2 SYDVKM. The length of the CDR3 is 16 residues. Trimming took off 7 bases at V and 2 bases at J, with 18 bases between the two ends. The chain's CDR3 is CASTLSRHSPYNEQFF. CDR3 coding DNA: TGTGCCAGCACCCTCTCGAGGCATTCTCCCTACAATGAGCAGTTCTTC.

The J gene is TRBJ2-2, the V gene TRBV27, with D possibly called TRBD1 or TRBD2 (5 bases each). The CDR3 contains 18 residues. CDR1 is MNHEY, CDR2 SMNVEV, per germline (reference sequence). With 4 bases removed from V and 7 bases from J, the gap between germline ends came to 25 bases. CDR3 in amino acids: CASSWLTRDRSGLGELFF. CDR3 DNA sequence: TGTGCCAGCAGTTGGCTGACCAGAGACAGATCAGGACTCGGGGAGCTGTTTTTT.

The sample holds one count of this clone. The chain has TRBV10-2 and TRBJ2-1; 9 nucleotides match TRBD2. V was pared by 7 bases and J by 0 bases, with 7 bases of the junction left unmatched. Per germline, CDR1 WSHSY and CDR2 SAAADI. The CDR3 loop spans 16 amino acids. CDR3 sequence: CASNPLAGPSYNEQFF. The CDR3, as DNA: TGCGCCAGCAATCCCCTAGCGGGACCCTCCTACAATGAGCAGTTCTTC.